The clone carrying this T cell receptor beta chain has more than one count but fewer than ten. This entry comes from a study of blood T cell repertoires in COVID-19. In the study overall: Some COVID-19 samples were acute and others convalescent; all came from the United States, Italy and Spain.

This table comes from immunoSEQ multiplex PCR, and its TCRdb copy is limited to in-frame clones, with some not included. The profile shows 330,000 or so clones, 80% to 90% of them singletons. This receptor was obtained from a man in his thirties or forties with COVID-19, enrolled during active disease. Material for sequencing was peripheral blood.

DNA of the CDR3: TGTGCCAGCAGCTTCCAGGGGGCGTTAGGTCAGCCCCAGCATTTT. This sequence encodes CASSFQGALGQPQHF. The V gene is TRBV7-2, the J gene TRBJ1-5; 8 nucleotides align to TRBD1. This CDR3 is built from 15 residues. J was trimmed by 6 bases and V by 3 bases; bases with no gene match: 7. Germline CDR1 SGHTA, CDR2 FQGNSA.